This TCR beta chain was recovered during a study of shared clonotypes between healthy human individuals (TCRdb year 2020). The study in broad terms: The cohort comprised two women and a few men aged 18 to 49 years. Blood TCR repertoires of 5 or 6 healthy adults were deeply sequenced to estimate repertoire size and the extent of clonotype sharing between individuals. To increase sequencing depth and limit assay-specific biases, different laboratories used diverse techniques to prepare libraries and sequence TCR repertoires. Per donor, leukapheresis produced somewhere between about 0.94 and 9 billion PBMCs. Points the paper makes about the study in general: Because the study included only a small number of donors, the genetic and exposure-history diversity represented was limited. Pairwise subsampling indicated that sequencing depth was expected to affect the degree of clonotype sharing among donors. Sampling was restricted to blood, and TCR repertoires in tissue are likely to differ from TCR repertoires in blood.

As to this clone: This receptor's antigen is unknown. Per-base qualities were not stored, and no clone one base away is much larger.

Healthy HIV-negative adults with no recently reported acute infections or vaccinations were included as donors. Only Caucasian adults living in Nashville, Tennessee, USA were represented among the donors. For unsorted samples, some 90 million PBMCs were counted, and genomic DNA was extracted using the QIAamp DNA Blood Mini kit. Blood was collected by leukapheresis, and PBMCs were isolated by Ficoll-Histopaque density gradient centrifugation and then cryopreserved in liquid nitrogen vapor phase. Using the deep immunoSEQ assay, TCR CDR3 regions were amplified from genomic DNA by multiplex PCR. Extracted genomic DNA from each cell subset was distributed evenly across all wells of several immunoSEQ 96-well plates, and each plate was treated as a replicate. Each replicate PCR for unsorted PBMC received around 330 ng genomic DNA, equal to tens of thousands of T cell genomes. Ten immunoSEQ deep assay plates were used to sequence unsorted PBMC genomic DNA. Purified libraries were measured with a Qubit 3.0 fluorometer, size-checked on a Bioanalyzer 2100, and measured again with the KAPA Library Quantification kit. A separate single-read 150-cycle Illumina NextSeq 550 flow cell was used to sequence each immunoSEQ 96-well plate. In the source study's methods: The immunoSEQ output contained only junctional sequences without quality scores, so filtering could not match that applied to full-length reads. To assign V/J genes and CDR3, sequences were annotated using PyIR, a Python wrapper for IgBLAST v1.9, with IMGT germline references. Reads with weak V/J assignments (E-value above 1e-6), missing CDR3, stop codons, out-of-frame junctions, or ambiguous translated residues were removed. V3J clonotypes were defined by identical inferred V gene, J gene, and CDR3 amino acid sequence. To compute the percentage overlap between repertoires, the number of shared unique clonotypes was divided by the size of the smaller repertoire. Repertoire richness was assessed with RTK rarefaction, the Chao1 estimator, and Recon v2.1 estimates of unobserved clonotypes. Not all clones reach the TCRdb copy of this immuneACCESS table, which keeps in-frame sequences only. Checked studies attribute under half of the gap to unresolved V genes and leave the rest unexplained. V, J and clone size were drawn from that table, and D and trimming were deduced from the DNA. Within this sample are under 600,000 clones, with about 80% of them counted one time only. About 11% of the sample rests with the top ten.

Ends trimmed: V by 5 bases, J by 7 bases; bases unmatched to a gene: 12. The CDR3, from cysteine to phenylalanine, totals 16 residues. CDR3 DNA is the only sequence kept; it has 48 bases, read in frame from the first base. According to the germline V gene, CDR1 reads SGHTA and CDR2 reads FQGTGA. The sequence derives from a woman aged 35 to 49 in good health. Some clones in this sample may be carry-over from other donors' samples. Sequenced input: PBMCs. The rearranged chain carries TRBV7-3 and TRBJ2-1, and 9 junctional nucleotides match TRBD1. The DNA sequence is given as TGTGCCAGCAGCGCGCCCTCCGGGACAGGGCATAATGAGCAGTTCTTC. This encodes CASSAPSGTGHNEQFF.